The clone carrying this TCR beta chain was seen a handful of times. Its target is unknown. TCRdb re-called the 5' RACE reads with MiXCR, one entry per CDR3 protein. The sample comprises 500,000 or so distinct CDR3 sequences, 14% of which are singletons, and about 0.94% rests with the top ten. This specimen belongs to a study of identical twins. Overall study findings and caveats: Memory repertoires showed no such pattern, whereas abundant cord blood beta clonotypes carried fewer insertions. Sequences that were beta out-of-frame showed weaker excess twin sharing. Modeled out-of-frame TCR alpha sharing in monozygotic twins fell below observed levels.

Germline values: CDR1 SEHNR, CDR2 FQNEAQ (reference sequence). V lost 5 bases and J lost 3, with 18 bases in between. The CDR3 runs to 16 residues. This sample also belongs to another study, concerning yellow fever vaccine responses in identical twins. That paper notes: A vaccine T cell response that seemed partly convergent and partly personalized was reported in twins.

This receptor was taken from a woman aged 18-29 years in good health. The chain has TRBV7-9 and TRBJ2-3, with TRBD2 as a possible D gene (7 bases). The sequencing sample was made of CD4+ T cells sorted from blood. CDR3 nucleotide sequence: TGTGCCAGCAGCCCCGCCGCGGGGGCCGGAACAGATACGCAGTATTTT. Encoded protein: CASSPAAGAGTDTQYF.